The entry below describes one T cell receptor beta chain. These data are taken from a study of control samples from healthy donors and cancer patients. Profiled with immunoSEQ multiplex PCR; TCRdb holds only in-frame clones, not every one. The data show some 90,000 clones, roughly 89% seen once. V shed 3 bases and J 1 base; nucleotides not matched to a gene: 3. CDR1 and CDR2 (germline): SGHDT, YYEEEE. The CDR3 consists of 14 residues. The sequenced sample was blood. The rearrangement joins TRBV5-6 to TRBJ1-1; 7 nucleotides match TRBD1. The clonotype comes from a woman aged 55-75 years in good health. CDR3 nucleotide sequence: TGTGCCAGCAGCTGGGGACAGCCGAACACTGAAGCTTTCTTT. Translating gives CASSWGQPNTEAFF.